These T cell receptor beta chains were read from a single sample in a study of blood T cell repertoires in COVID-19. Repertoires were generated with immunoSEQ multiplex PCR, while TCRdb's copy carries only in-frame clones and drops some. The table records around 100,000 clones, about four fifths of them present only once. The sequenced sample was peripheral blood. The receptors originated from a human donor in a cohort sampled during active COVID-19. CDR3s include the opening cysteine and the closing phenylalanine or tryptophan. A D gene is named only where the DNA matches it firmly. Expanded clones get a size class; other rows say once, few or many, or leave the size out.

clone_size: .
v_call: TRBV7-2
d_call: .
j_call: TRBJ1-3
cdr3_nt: TGTGCCAGCAGCTTATTGTCAGTCTCTGGAAACACCATATATTTT
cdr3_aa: CASSLLSVSGNTIYF

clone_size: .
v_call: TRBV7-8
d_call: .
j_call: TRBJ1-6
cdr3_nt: TGTGCCAGCAGCTTAGTTGCAGGGGCTAGTAATTCACCCCTCCACTTT
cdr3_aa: CASSLVAGASNSPLHF

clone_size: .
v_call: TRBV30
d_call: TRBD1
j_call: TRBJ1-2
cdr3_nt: TGTGCCTGGAGTCCCCGACAGGGGAGTACCTATGGCTACACCTTC
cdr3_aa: CAWSPRQGSTYGYTF

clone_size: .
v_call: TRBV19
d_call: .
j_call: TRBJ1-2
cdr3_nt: TGTGCCAGTAGTAACACCTATGGCTACACCTTC
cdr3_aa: CASSNTYGYTF

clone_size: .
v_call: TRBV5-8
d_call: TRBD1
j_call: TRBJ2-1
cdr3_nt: TGTGCCAGCAGCTTGGGACAGGGCCATTATAATGAGCAGTTCTTC
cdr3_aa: CASSLGQGHYNEQFF

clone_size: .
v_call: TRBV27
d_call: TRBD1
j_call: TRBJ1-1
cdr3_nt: TGTGCCAGCAAGACAGGGGTTGGGGCTGAAGCTTTCTTT
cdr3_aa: CASKTGVGAEAFF

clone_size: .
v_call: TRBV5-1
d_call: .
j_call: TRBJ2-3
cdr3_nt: TGCGCCAGCAGCCCTCTGGGTGAAGAGGCAGATACGCAGTATTTT
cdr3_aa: CASSPLGEEADTQYF

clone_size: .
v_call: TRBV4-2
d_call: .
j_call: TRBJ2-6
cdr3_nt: TGTGCCAGCAGCCAAGATAGGGGTGGGGCCAACGTCCTGACTTTC
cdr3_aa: CASSQDRGGANVLTF

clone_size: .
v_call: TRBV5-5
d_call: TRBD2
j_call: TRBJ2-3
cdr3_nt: TGTGCCAGCAGCTTGGCCGGACTAGCGGGGGGCCGTAGCACAGATACGCAGTATTTT
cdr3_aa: CASSLAGLAGGRSTDTQYF

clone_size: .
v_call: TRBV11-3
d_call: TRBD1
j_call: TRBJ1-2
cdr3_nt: TGTGCCAGCAGCTTGGACAGGTTTCTAAACTATGGCTACACCTTC
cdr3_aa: CASSLDRFLNYGYTF

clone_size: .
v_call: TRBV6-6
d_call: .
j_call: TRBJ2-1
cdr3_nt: TGTGCCAGCAGATCGACAGGCAACAATGAGCAGTTCTTC
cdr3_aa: CASRSTGNNEQFF

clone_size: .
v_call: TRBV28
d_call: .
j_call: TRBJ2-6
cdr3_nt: TGTGCCAGCAGTTTAGCGGCAGTTGGGGCCAACGTCCTGACTTTC
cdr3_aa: CASSLAAVGANVLTF

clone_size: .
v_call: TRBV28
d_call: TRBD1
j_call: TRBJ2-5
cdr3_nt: TGTGCCAGCAGTGAGCCGGGACAGACTGTGAAGACCCAGTACTTC
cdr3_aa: CASSEPGQTVKTQYF

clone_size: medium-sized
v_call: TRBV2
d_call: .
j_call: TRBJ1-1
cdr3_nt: TGTGCCAGCAGGGCTGACAGCCAGGGGAGAGCTTTCTTT
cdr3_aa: CASRADSQGRAFF

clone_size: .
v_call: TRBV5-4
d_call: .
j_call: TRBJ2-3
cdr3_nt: TGTGCCAGCACCCGGAGCAGCACAGATACGCAGTATTTT
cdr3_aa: CASTRSSTDTQYF

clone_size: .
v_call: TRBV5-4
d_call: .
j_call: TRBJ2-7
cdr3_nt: TGTGCCAGCAGCCCCCACCTCGGGAGCTACGAGCAGTACTTC
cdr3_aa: CASSPHLGSYEQYF

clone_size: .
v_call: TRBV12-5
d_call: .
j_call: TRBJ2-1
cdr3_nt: TGTGCTAGTGGCCCCGACTGGGTAGAGCAGTTCTTC
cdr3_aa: CASGPDWVEQFF

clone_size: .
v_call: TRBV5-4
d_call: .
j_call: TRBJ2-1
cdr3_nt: TGTGCCAGCAGCTTGGGGTCGACAAGTGACAATGAGCAGTTCTTC
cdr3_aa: CASSLGSTSDNEQFF

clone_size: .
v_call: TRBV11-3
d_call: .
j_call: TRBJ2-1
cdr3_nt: TGTGCCAGCAGCTCGACAAGAAACAATGAGCAGTTCTTC
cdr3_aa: CASSSTRNNEQFF

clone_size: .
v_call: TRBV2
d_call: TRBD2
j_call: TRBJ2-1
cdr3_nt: TGTGCCAGCACTATACTAGCGGGGGGTTGGAATGAGCAGTTCTTC
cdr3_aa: CASTILAGGWNEQFF

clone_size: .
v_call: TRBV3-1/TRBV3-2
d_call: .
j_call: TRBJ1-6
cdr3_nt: TGTGCCAGCAGCCAAGGTCGGGAGGCACCCCTCCACTTT
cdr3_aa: CASSQGREAPLHF

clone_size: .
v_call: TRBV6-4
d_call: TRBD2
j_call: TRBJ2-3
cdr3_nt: TGTGCCAGCAGACTAAGCGGGGGGGCGACAGATACGCAGTATTTT
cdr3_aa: CASRLSGGATDTQYF

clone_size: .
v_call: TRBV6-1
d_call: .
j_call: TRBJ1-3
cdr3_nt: TGTGCCAGCAGTGAAGCGTGGGCAGGACAGGGAAACACCATATATTTT
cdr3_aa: CASSEAWAGQGNTIYF

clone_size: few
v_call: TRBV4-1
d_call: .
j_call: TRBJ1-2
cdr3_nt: TGCGCCAGCAGCCAAGGGTCCGCAGGGATCCCTTCGGGCTACACCTTC
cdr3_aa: CASSQGSAGIPSGYTF

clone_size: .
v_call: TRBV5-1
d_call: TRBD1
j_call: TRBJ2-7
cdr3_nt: TGCGCCAGCAGTAGGGACAGCCAGTACTACGAGCAGTACTTC
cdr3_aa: CASSRDSQYYEQYF

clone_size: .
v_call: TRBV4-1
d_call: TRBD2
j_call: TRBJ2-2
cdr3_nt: TGCGCCAGCAGCCAAGATCGACTAGCGGGGGTGTGGAACACCGGGGAGCTGTTTTTT
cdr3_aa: CASSQDRLAGVWNTGELFF

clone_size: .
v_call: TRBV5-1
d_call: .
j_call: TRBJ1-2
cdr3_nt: TGCGCCAGCAGCTTCGATTCTGGCGGCTACACCTTC
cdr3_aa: CASSFDSGGYTF